The 4 T cell receptor beta chains presented below share a single source sample, sequenced in a study of blood T cell repertoires in COVID-19. The protocol was immunoSEQ multiplex PCR, while the TCRdb copy is restricted to in-frame clones and leaves out a portion. Here the sample spans tens of thousands of clones, 80% to 95% being singletons. Input material: peripheral blood. The origin of the receptors is a woman of 80 years or more with acute or convalescent COVID-19.

This sequence joins TRBV7-9 and TRBJ2-3, with TRBD1 matching over 9 bases. With 7 bases clipped from V and 0 bases from J, the junction kept 2 bases outside the gene matches. The CDR3 runs 14 residues. Germline V gene lookup returns CDR1 SEHNR and CDR2 FQNEAQ (reference sequence). The CDR3 is CASTGTGSTDTQYF. The CDR3 DNA reads as TGTGCCAGCACCGGGACAGGGAGCACAGATACGCAGTATTTT.

This chain joins TRBV5-1 and TRBJ2-1, with D perhaps matching TRBD2 (6 bases). V shed 7 bases and J shed 6 bases, with 14 bases lying between them. The CDR3 covers 13 residues. Germline lookup yields CDR1 SGHRS and CDR2 YFSETQ. The CDR3 DNA is TGCGCCAGCCGTCGAGCGGGCGGCAATGAGCAGTTCTTC. It encodes CASRRAGGNEQFF.

This chain uses TRBV18 with TRBJ2-7; D might be TRBD2 (6 bases). The CDR3 extends over 12 amino acids. Trimming shortened V by 6 bases and J by 6 bases, and 12 bases separated the two germline ends. Looked up from germline, CDR1 is KGHSH and CDR2 is LQKENI. The CDR3 here is CASSSGSREQYF. The CDR3 DNA reads as TGTGCCAGCTCCTCCGGGAGTCGCGAGCAGTACTTC. Based on the CDR3 plus reference TRBV18 and TRBJ2-7, the full variable domain is NAGVMQNPRHLVRRRGQEARLRCSPMKGHSHVYWYRQLPEEGLKFMVYLQKENIIDESGMPKERFSAEFPKEGPSILRIQQVVRGDSAAYFCASSSGSREQYFGPGTRLTVT.

This chain uses TRBV11-2 with TRBJ1-6; D might be TRBD1 (5 bases). In germline, CDR1 is SGHAT, CDR2 FQNNGV. Trimming removed 5 bases at V and 8 bases at J, with 10 bases between. The CDR3 covers 13 residues. Here the CDR3 DNA reads TGTGCCAGCAGCCCATGGGGGGATTCACCCCTCCACTTT. This gives the protein CASSPWGDSPLHF. The full variable domain, with the rest looked up from reference TRBV11-2 and TRBJ1-6, is EAGVAQSPRYKIIEKRQSVAFWCNPISGHATLYWYQQILGQGPKLLIQFQNNGVVDDSQLPKDRFSAERLKGVDSTLKIQPAKLEDSAVYLCASSPWGDSPLHFGNGTRLTVT.